Presented here are 20 T cell receptor beta chains from one specimen sequenced in a study of lung T cells in sarcoidosis with Löfgren's syndrome. TCRdb recomputed calls from the reads with MiXCR, one row per CDR3 protein. There are 50,000 to 65,000 distinct CDR3 sequences in the sample; about 20% occur only once, and about 2.5% lies in the top ten. The sequenced sample was CD4+ T cells from PBMCs. The receptors derive from a human donor with sarcoidosis (Löfgren's syndrome or another form), or a control subject (not recorded which).

The V call is TRBV27, the J call TRBJ2-7; D remains unclear. This CDR3 region has 14 residues. Germline CDR1 and CDR2: MNHEY and SMNVEV (reference sequence). Trimming cost V 3 bases and J 12 bases, with 21 bases left between them. The CDR3 region is CASSFTTKLRRGYF. The CDR3 DNA is TGTGCCAGCAGTTTCACCACCAAACTACGGAGAGGGTACTTC.

CDR3 nucleotides: TGTGCCAGTAGGCTACAGGGTAGGGAGACCCAGTACTTC. Its translation: CASRLQGRETQYF. J is TRBJ2-5 and V is TRBV19, with D possibly being TRBD1 (6 bases). The germline gives CDR1 LNHDA, CDR2 SQIVND (reference sequence). CDR3 length equals 13 residues. The V end was cut by 6 bases, the J end by 5 bases, with 13 bases between.

Comment on this clonotype: It may be a read error: a sequence one base away is much more abundant. The J gene is TRBJ2-3, the V gene TRBV11-2; TRBD2 agrees at 8 bases. Germline CDR1 is SGHAT and CDR2 is FQNNGV. V was pared by 5 bases and J by 3 bases, with 7 bases of the junction left unmatched. This CDR3 spans 15 amino acids. This chain's CDR3 is CASSPISGSTDTQYF. CDR3 sequence (DNA): TGTGCCAGCAGCCCAATCAGCGGGAGTACAGATACGCAGTATTTT.

The sample holds many counts of this clonotype. The chain joins TRBV20-1 to TRBJ2-3; 7 positions match TRBD1. V trimming: 5 bases; J trimming: 1 base; junction bases outside the gene matches: 9. This CDR3 has 15 residues. Germline assignment: CDR1 DFQATT and CDR2 SNEGSKA (reference sequence). The CDR3 DNA is TGCAGTGCTGGCCGGGACAGCGTGGGCACAGATACGCAGTATTTT. Amino acid sequence: CSAGRDSVGTDTQYF.

This clonotype was found many times. The chain carries TRBV20-1 and TRBJ1-2, with D hard to call. In germline, CDR1 is DFQATT, CDR2 SNEGSKA (reference sequence). V lost 1 base to trimming and J lost 2 bases, with 5 bases between them. This CDR3 region has 12 residues. For the CDR3, the DNA is TGCAGTGCTAGAGGAGAAAACTATGGCTACACCTTC. It yields the protein CSARGENYGYTF.

This clonotype was seen only a few times. The gene calls are TRBV3-1 and TRBJ2-2; D gene uncertain. Per germline, CDR1 LGHDT and CDR2 YNNKEL (reference sequence). The CDR3 length is 16 residues. V lost 1 base and J 2 bases, leaving 11 bases between the germline ends. CDR3 bases: TGTGCCAGCAGCCAAGGGGTTGTCCCTAACACCGGGGAGCTGTTTTTT. This gives the protein CASSQGVVPNTGELFF.

As to this clonotype: A junction end diverges from the germline sequence, so it may reflect a read error. This rearrangement joins TRBV20-1 to TRBJ1-1; D perhaps matches TRBD1 (5 bases). Germline CDR1 reads DFQATT; CDR2 reads SNEGSKA (reference sequence). This CDR3 region has 12 residues. The CDR3, as DNA: TGCAGTGCGTCCGGGGGGAACACTGGAGCTTTCTTT. It is translated as CSASGGNTGAFF.

With respect to this clonotype: Just one base apart from a much larger clone, this may be a read error. The chain carries TRBV20-1 and TRBJ2-7; D may be TRBD2 (5 bases). Germline assignment: CDR1 DFQATT and CDR2 SNEGSKA (reference sequence). The CDR3 covers 13 residues. CDR3 loop: CSARGPSSCEQYF. The CDR3 DNA follows: TGCAGTGCTCGCGGGCCTTCATCCTGCGAGCAGTACTTC.

This clonotype was counted ten times or more. The chain is built from TRBV6-1 and TRBJ1-1; 7 bases map to TRBD1. The CDR3 extends over 12 amino acids. V dropped 5 bases and J dropped 12; count of bases not matched to a gene: 9. Per the germline V gene, CDR1 is MNHNS and CDR2 is SASEGT. The CDR3 DNA follows: TGTGCCAGCAGTCTTGAGACAGGGCTGACTTTCTTT. Translation gives CASSLETGLTFF.

The chain has TRBV7-2 and TRBJ2-4; 9 nucleotides line up with TRBD1. V lost 0 bases to trimming and J lost 8 bases; unmatched junction nucleotides: 5. Germline V gives CDR1 SGHTA, CDR2 FQGNSA. This CDR3 has 15 residues. This CDR3 is CASSLAGQGIDIQYF. CDR3 nucleotide sequence: TGTGCCAGCAGCTTAGCGGGACAGGGAATCGACATTCAGTACTTC.

The table lists this clonotype with a few counts. The genes are TRBV3-1 and TRBJ1-1; D gene ambiguous. CDR3 size: 18 residues. The V end was cut by 4 bases, the J end by 2 bases, with 23 bases between. Germline V gives CDR1 LGHDT, CDR2 YNNKEL (reference sequence). The CDR3: CASSLYLPRMLVNTEAFF. The CDR3 DNA follows: TGTGCCAGCAGCCTCTACCTCCCCCGCATGTTGGTTAACACTGAAGCTTTCTTT.

This clonotype was counted a few times. This chain connects TRBV12-3 or TRBV12-4 to TRBJ2-3; a possible D gene is TRBD2 (6 bases). V gave up 7 bases and J gave up 1 base, with 18 bases separating them. This CDR3 has 16 residues. In DNA form, the CDR3 reads TGTGCCAGCACTCCGTGGACAACGGGAGGCACAGATACGCAGTATTTT. Amino acid sequence: CASTPWTTGGTDTQYF.

The rearrangement joins TRBV19 to TRBJ1-2; D might be TRBD1 (6 bases). Looked up from germline, CDR1 is LNHDA and CDR2 is SQIVND (reference sequence). The CDR3 extends over 15 amino acids. Trimming pared 7 bases from V and 0 bases from J, leaving 15 bases between. CDR3 in amino acids: CASTPFGQTNYGYTF. For the CDR3, the DNA is TGTGCCAGTACCCCATTCGGACAGACTAACTATGGCTACACCTTC.

The V and J genes are TRBV28 and TRBJ2-7, with 8 positions matching TRBD1. This CDR3 spans 15 amino acids. CDR1 MDHEN and CDR2 SYDVKM come from the germline V gene. Trimming at V came to 6 bases and at J to 5 bases, leaving 12 bases not matched to a gene. CDR3 bases: TGTGCCAGCAGCCGGGCCGGGACAGGCCATCACGAGCAGTACTTC. Translation: CASSRAGTGHHEQYF.

In its sample, this clonotype was seen many times. The CDR3 sequence is CASSLRFPEGGYTF. Written as DNA, the CDR3 is TGTGCCAGCAGCTTACGTTTCCCAGAGGGGGGCTACACCTTC. V gene TRBV7-2 combines with J gene TRBJ1-2; D is perhaps TRBD1 (5 bases). The CDR3 length is 14 residues. Per germline, CDR1 SGHTA and CDR2 FQGNSA. V shed 2 bases and J shed 8 bases, with 15 bases lying between them.

This clonotype has a count of ten or more. V is TRBV2 and J is TRBJ2-3; possible D gene TRBD2, 5 bases. CDR3 length: 15 amino acids. V was trimmed by 4 bases and J by 1 base, leaving 12 bases between them. CDR1 is SNHLY and CDR2 is FYNNEI in the germline V gene. CDR3 sequence (DNA): TGTGCCAGCAGTGTGTGGACTCCTGGCACAGATACGCAGTATTTT. Translated: CASSVWTPGTDTQYF.

This clonotype has ten or more counts. V and J are TRBV20-1 and TRBJ2-1, with D perhaps TRBD2 (6 bases). From germline, CDR1 is DFQATT and CDR2 SNEGSKA (reference sequence). The CDR3 is 14 residues long. V lost 7 bases, J lost 0 bases, and 13 bases lay in between. CDR3 nucleotide sequence: TGCAGTGTTATACTAGCCAGCTCCTACAATGAGCAGTTCTTC. Its translation: CSVILASSYNEQFF.

The V gene is TRBV28, the J gene TRBJ2-1; tentatively, D is TRBD2 (5 bases). Deletions cut 4 bases from V and 0 bases from J, with 13 bases between. The V gene's germline CDR1 is MDHEN and CDR2 SYDVKM. CDR3 size: 16 residues. The CDR3 DNA sequence: TGTGCCAGCAGTTGGACTCAAGATAGCTCCTACAATGAGCAGTTCTTC. Protein: CASSWTQDSSYNEQFF.

This clonotype was detected ten times or more. V and J are TRBV28 and TRBJ1-1; 7 bases line up with TRBD1. There are 13 residues in the CDR3. The germline V gene encodes CDR1 MDHEN and CDR2 SYDVKM. V trimming: 6 bases; J trimming: 3 bases; junction bases outside the gene matches: 4. CDR3 in DNA: TGTGCCAGCAGGCTAACAGGGGACACTGAAGCTTTCTTT. This gives the protein CASRLTGDTEAFF. The full variable domain, completed using reference TRBV28 and TRBJ1-1, is DVKVTQSSRYLVKRTGEKVFLECVQDMDHENMFWYRQDPGLGLRLIYFSYDVKMKEKGDIPEGYSVSREKKERFSLILESASTNQTSMYLCASRLTGDTEAFFGQGTRLTVV.

As for this clonotype: A single base separates this from a much larger clone, so it may be a read error. No conserved phenylalanine or tryptophan ends this CDR3, so it is likely a read error. The chain carries TRBV19 and TRBJ2-1, with D hard to call. Germline V gives CDR1 LNHDA, CDR2 SQIVND (reference sequence). The CDR3 runs 13 residues. The V end was cut by 0 bases, the J end by 2 bases, with 2 bases between. CDR3 in DNA: TGTGCCAGTAGTATAGAACCCTACAATGAGCAGTTCCTC. Its protein product is CASSIEPYNEQFL.